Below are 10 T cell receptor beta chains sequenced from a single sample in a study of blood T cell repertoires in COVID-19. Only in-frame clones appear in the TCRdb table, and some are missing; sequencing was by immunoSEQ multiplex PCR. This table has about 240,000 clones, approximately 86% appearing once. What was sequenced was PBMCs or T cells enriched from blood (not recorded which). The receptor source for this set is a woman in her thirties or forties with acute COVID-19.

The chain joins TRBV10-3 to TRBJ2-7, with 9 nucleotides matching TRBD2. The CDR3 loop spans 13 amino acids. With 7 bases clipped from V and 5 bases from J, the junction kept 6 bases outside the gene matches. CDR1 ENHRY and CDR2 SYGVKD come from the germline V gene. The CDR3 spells CAITSSGSHEQYF. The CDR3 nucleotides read TGTGCCATCACTAGTAGCGGGAGCCACGAGCAGTACTTC.

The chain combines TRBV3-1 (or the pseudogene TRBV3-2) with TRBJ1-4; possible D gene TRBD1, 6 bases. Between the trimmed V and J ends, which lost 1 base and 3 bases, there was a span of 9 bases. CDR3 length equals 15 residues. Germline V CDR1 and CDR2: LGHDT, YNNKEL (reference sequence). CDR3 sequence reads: CASSQGRGSNEKLFF. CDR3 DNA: TGTGCCAGCAGCCAAGGCAGGGGATCTAATGAAAAACTGTTTTTT.

The CDR3 DNA is TGTGCCAGCAGTTACAAGACCGGGACAGGGGGCTACGAGCAGTACTTC. It encodes CASSYKTGTGGYEQYF. The chain combines TRBV6-5 with TRBJ2-7, with 11 bases identical to TRBD1. There are 16 residues in the CDR3. The germline CDR1 and CDR2 sequences are MNHEY and SVGAGI. Germline trimming cut 2 bases from V and 3 bases from J; bases unmatched to any gene: 6.

DNA for the CDR3: TGTGCCAGCAGTTACTCGGAGGTCGGCGAGCAGTACTTC. This sequence encodes CASSYSEVGEQYF. The J gene is TRBJ2-7, the V gene TRBV6-6, with D perhaps matching TRBD2 (5 bases). Trimming cost V 0 bases and J 6 bases, with 9 bases left between them. The germline gives CDR1 MNHNY, CDR2 SVGAGI (reference sequence). The CDR3 is 13 amino acids.

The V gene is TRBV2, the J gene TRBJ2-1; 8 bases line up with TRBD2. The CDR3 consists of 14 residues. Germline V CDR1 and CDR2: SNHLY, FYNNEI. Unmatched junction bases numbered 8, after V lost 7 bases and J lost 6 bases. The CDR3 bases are TGTGCCAGCAACCTAGGACTAGCAGTCAATGAGCAGTTCTTC. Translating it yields CASNLGLAVNEQFF.

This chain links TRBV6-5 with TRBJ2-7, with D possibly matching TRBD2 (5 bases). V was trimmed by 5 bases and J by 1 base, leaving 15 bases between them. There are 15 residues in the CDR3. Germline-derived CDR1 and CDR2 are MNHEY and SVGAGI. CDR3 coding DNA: TGTGCCAGCAGTCTGGTGGGAGTGAATTCCTACGAGCAGTACTTC. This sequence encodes CASSLVGVNSYEQYF.

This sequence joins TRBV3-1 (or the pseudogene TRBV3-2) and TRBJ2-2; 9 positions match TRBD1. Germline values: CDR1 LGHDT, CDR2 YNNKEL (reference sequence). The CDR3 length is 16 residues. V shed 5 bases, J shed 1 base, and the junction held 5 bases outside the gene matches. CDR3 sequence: CASSKTGGENTGELFF. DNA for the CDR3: TGTGCCAGCAGCAAGACAGGGGGGGAGAACACCGGGGAGCTGTTTTTT.

CDR3 region: CASSSYTGGPDEQYF. The CDR3, as DNA: TGTGCCAGCAGCAGCTACACAGGGGGGCCCGACGAGCAGTACTTC. The J gene is TRBJ2-7, the V gene TRBV11-3; 8 bases align to TRBD1. The J segment lost 5 bases and the V segment lost 5 bases, leaving 11 bases of the junction unmatched. Germline V CDR1 and CDR2: SGHNT, YENEEA. The CDR3 is made up of 15 amino acids.

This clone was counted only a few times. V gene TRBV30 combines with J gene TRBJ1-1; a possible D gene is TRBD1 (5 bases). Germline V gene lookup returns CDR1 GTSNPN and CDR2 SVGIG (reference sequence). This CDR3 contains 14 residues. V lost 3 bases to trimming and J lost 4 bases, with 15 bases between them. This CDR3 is CAWRVKGRFTEAFF. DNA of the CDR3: TGTGCCTGGAGAGTTAAGGGGCGCTTCACTGAAGCTTTCTTT.

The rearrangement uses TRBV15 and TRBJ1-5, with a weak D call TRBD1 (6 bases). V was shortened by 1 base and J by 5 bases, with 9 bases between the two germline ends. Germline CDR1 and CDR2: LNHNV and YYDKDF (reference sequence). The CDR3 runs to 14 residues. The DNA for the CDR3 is TGTGCCACCAGCAGAGCAGGGGATGATCAGCCCCAGCATTTT. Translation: CATSRAGDDQPQHF.